The 31 T cell receptor beta chains reported below all come from one sample, sequenced in a study of cytomegalovirus exposure and HLA in healthy donors. With 60 Vbeta and 13 Jbeta primers, the PCR was carried out. Repertoires were generated with immunoSEQ multiplex PCR, while TCRdb's copy carries only in-frame clones and drops some. The sample lists about 180,000 clones, 65% to 85% seen once, with 1.3% to 1.5% in the top ten. Sequenced: PBMCs. These receptors originate from a girl aged 10-17 years in good health and CMV-seropositive.

The DNA for the CDR3 is TGTGCCAGCAGCTTAGTGGGCGGGAGAGACTACAATGAGCAGTTCTTC. Translating gives CASSLVGGRDYNEQFF. The chain employs TRBV7-9 and TRBJ2-1, with 7 bases identical to TRBD2. CDR3 length equals 16 residues. Germline CDR1 SEHNR, CDR2 FQNEAQ (reference sequence). V was pared by 1 base and J by 3 bases, with 6 bases of the junction left unmatched.

The chain links TRBV10-2 to TRBJ2-6, with D possibly matching TRBD2 (6 bases). Trimming shortened V by 6 bases and J by 0 bases, and 15 bases separated the two germline ends. Germline V gene lookup returns CDR1 WSHSY and CDR2 SAAADI. This CDR3 spans 17 amino acids. For the CDR3, the DNA is TGCGCCAGCAGATTTAGGGACTCCAGCTCTGGGGCCAACGTCCTGACTTTC. Its protein is CASRFRDSSSGANVLTF.

In its sample, this clone was seen a few times. CDR3 in amino acids: CASSPTAGSLNTEAFF. The CDR3 DNA sequence: TGCGCCAGCAGCCCGACGGCGGGCAGTCTGAACACTGAAGCTTTCTTT. V gene TRBV4-3 combines with J gene TRBJ1-1; D remains unclear. V gave up 4 bases and J gave up 0 bases, with 15 bases separating them. Germline V CDR1 and CDR2: LGHNA, YSLEER. CDR3 length: 16 amino acids.

This chain links TRBV6-6 with TRBJ1-3, with no clear D. This CDR3 is built from 13 residues. The germline V and J ends were trimmed by 8 bases and 3 bases, with 11 bases remaining between them. From germline, CDR1 is MNHNY and CDR2 SVGAGI (reference sequence). CDR3 region: CASLRTVGNTIYF. CDR3 coding DNA: TGTGCCAGCCTTCGGACTGTTGGAAACACCATATATTTT.

The chain links TRBV6-1 to TRBJ1-5; possibly TRBD1 for D (6 bases). The ends were cut back, 4 bases at V and 3 bases at J, with 10 bases in the middle. The CDR3 runs to 14 residues. In germline, CDR1 is MNHNS, CDR2 SASEGT. CDR3: CASSVGQYNQPQHF. CDR3 sequence (DNA): TGTGCCAGCAGTGTAGGACAGTACAATCAGCCCCAGCATTTT.

V usage is TRBV25-1 and J usage is TRBJ1-5; tentatively, D is TRBD1 (5 bases). V was clipped by 3 bases and J by 5 bases, with 8 bases between them. CDR1 MGHDK and CDR2 SYGVNS come from the germline V gene. The length of the CDR3 is 13 residues. CDR3 nucleotides: TGTGCCAGCAGTGAGACAGATTATCAGCCCCAGCATTTT. This sequence encodes CASSETDYQPQHF.

The chain is built from TRBV6-1 and TRBJ2-7, with 10 bases lining up with TRBD1. The V gene end was trimmed by 5 bases and the J gene end by 2 bases; junction bases not matched to a gene: 3. The CDR3 runs to 14 residues. The V gene's germline CDR1 is MNHNS and CDR2 SASEGT. The CDR3, as DNA: TGTGCCAGCAGTTGGGACAGGGGAGCCTACGAGCAGTACTTC. Translation gives CASSWDRGAYEQYF.

This chain uses TRBV19 with TRBJ1-4; D not resolved. Germline CDR1 and CDR2: LNHDA and SQIVND (reference sequence). Trimming took 5 bases from V and 4 from J, leaving 2 bases between them. This CDR3 spans 11 amino acids. CDR3 region: CASSLNEKLFF. DNA for the CDR3: TGTGCCAGTAGTCTTAATGAAAAACTGTTTTTT.

The chain has TRBV27 and TRBJ2-1, with 9 bases that match TRBD2. V shed 5 bases and J 3 bases; nucleotides not matched to a gene: 11. Germline V gene lookup returns CDR1 MNHEY and CDR2 SMNVEV (reference sequence). The CDR3 has 17 amino acids. The CDR3 here is CASSPSGGRGFYNEQFF. CDR3 coding DNA: TGTGCCAGCAGTCCCTCTGGCGGGAGGGGATTCTACAATGAGCAGTTCTTC.

The chain joins TRBV5-1 to TRBJ2-1, with D perhaps matching TRBD1 (6 bases). Germline V lookup: CDR1 SGHRS, CDR2 YFSETQ. Trimming stripped 4 bases from V and 0 bases from J, with 11 bases between. The CDR3 extends over 15 amino acids. The CDR3 nucleotides are TGCGCCAGCAGCAGCCGGACAGCCTCCTACAATGAGCAGTTCTTC. Protein sequence: CASSSRTASYNEQFF.

The rearrangement joins TRBV10-2 to TRBJ1-2; 7 nucleotides agree with TRBD1. The germline gives CDR1 WSHSY, CDR2 SAAADI. This CDR3 is 11 amino acids long. J lost 6 bases, V lost 11 bases, and 6 bases had no gene match. CDR3 coding DNA: TGCGCCGGCACAGGGGTCGATGGCTACACCTTC. This encodes CAGTGVDGYTF.

This sequence joins TRBV6-5 and TRBJ1-2; no definite D call. The CDR3 spans 16 residues. Between the trimmed V and J ends, which lost 0 bases and 5 bases, there was a span of 16 bases. CDR1 and CDR2 from the germline V gene are MNHEY and SVGAGI. Here the CDR3 reads CASSYSMAGGSYGYTF. In nucleotides, the CDR3 is TGTGCCAGCAGTTACTCGATGGCGGGTGGGAGTTATGGCTACACCTTC.

The CDR3 sequence is CASGKRESYNEQFF. CDR3 DNA: TGTGCCAGCGGTAAGCGGGAGTCATACAATGAGCAGTTCTTC. The gene calls are TRBV27 and TRBJ2-1, with TRBD2 matching 8 bases. J was trimmed by 4 bases and V by 8 bases; bases with no gene match: 7. In germline, CDR1 is MNHEY, CDR2 SMNVEV (reference sequence). This CDR3 contains 14 residues.

This clone appeared a single time. The CDR3, as DNA: TGTGCCTGGAGTGTACGTGGGTCGAACAGGGGCCCTTTGGGAGATGGCTACACCTTC. Translation: CAWSVRGSNRGPLGDGYTF. V is TRBV30 and J is TRBJ1-2; TRBD1 matches 7 bases. Looked up from germline, CDR1 is GTSNPN and CDR2 is SVGIG (reference sequence). Trimming removed 0 bases from V and 6 bases from J; junction bases left unmatched: 22. The CDR3 sequence is 19 residues long.

The chain combines TRBV11-3 with TRBJ2-1; D is ambiguous. V was trimmed by 2 bases and J by 4 bases, leaving 12 bases between them. The CDR3 has 15 residues. Germline CDR1 and CDR2: SGHNT and YENEEA. For the CDR3, the DNA is TGTGCCAGCAGCTTATCGACTCCGCGATACAATGAGCAGTTCTTC. Translation: CASSLSTPRYNEQFF. Combining the CDR3 with reference TRBV11-3 and TRBJ2-1 gives the whole variable domain EAGVVQSPRYKIIEKKQPVAFWCNPISGHNTLYWYLQNLGQGPELLIRYENEEAVDDSQLPKDRFSAERLKGVDSTLKIQPAELGDSAVYLCASSLSTPRYNEQFFGPGTRLTVL.

V is TRBV27 and J is TRBJ2-3; 8 bases are a match to TRBD2. The CDR3 is made up of 15 amino acids. Germline V gene lookup returns CDR1 MNHEY and CDR2 SMNVEV (reference sequence). The junction had 5 bases not matched to a gene; V was cut back by 4 bases and J by 2 bases. The CDR3 is CASSWYSGTTDTQYF. The CDR3 region has the DNA TGTGCCAGCAGTTGGTATAGCGGGACCACAGATACGCAGTATTTT.

The chain uses TRBV15 and TRBJ2-1; 8 nucleotides match TRBD2. CDR3 size: 14 residues. V dropped 6 bases and J dropped 5; count of bases not matched to a gene: 6. From germline, CDR1 is LNHNV and CDR2 YYDKDF (reference sequence). The CDR3 DNA reads TGTGCCACCAGAATCGGGAGGGAACACAATGAGCAGTTCTTC. This encodes CATRIGREHNEQFF.

The chain combines TRBV4-3 with TRBJ2-1; TRBD1 matches 7 bases. The CDR3 covers 16 residues. J was trimmed by 2 bases and V by 4 bases; bases with no gene match: 8. CDR1 and CDR2 (germline): LGHNA, YSLEER. The chain's CDR3 is CASSPRSGGPYNEQFF. The DNA of the CDR3 is TGCGCCAGCAGCCCTAGGTCAGGGGGACCCTACAATGAGCAGTTCTTC.

This clone was counted between two and nine times. The rearrangement uses TRBV27 and TRBJ2-5; the match to TRBD2 covers 13 bases. The junction had 8 bases not matched to a gene; V was cut back by 4 bases and J by 6 bases. The CDR3 is made up of 16 amino acids. The V gene's germline CDR1 is MNHEY and CDR2 SMNVEV (reference sequence). In DNA form, the CDR3 reads TGTGCCAGCAGTTCCTGGACTAGCGGGAGTGATAAGACCCAGTACTTC. Protein: CASSSWTSGSDKTQYF.

The gene calls are TRBV30 and TRBJ1-6; a weak D match, TRBD1 (5 bases). Trimming removed 3 bases at V and 7 bases at J, with 7 bases between. This CDR3 comprises 12 residues. The germline gives CDR1 GTSNPN, CDR2 SVGIG (reference sequence). The CDR3, as DNA: TGTGCCTGGAGCAGGGTCAATTCACCCCTCCACTTT. It codes for CAWSRVNSPLHF.

V is TRBV7-3 and J is TRBJ1-1; no definite D call. With 5 bases removed from V and 0 bases from J, the gap between germline ends came to 7 bases. Germline V gives CDR1 SGHTA, CDR2 FQGTGA. The CDR3 sequence is 13 residues long. CDR3 protein: CASSLFMNTEAFF. CDR3 nucleotide sequence: TGTGCCAGCAGCCTATTCATGAACACTGAAGCTTTCTTT.

This chain links TRBV4-1 with TRBJ2-2; tentatively, D is TRBD2 (5 bases). This CDR3 region has 15 residues. V was pared by 6 bases and J by 0 bases, with 11 bases between. Germline assignment: CDR1 MGHRA and CDR2 YSYEKL. CDR3 in amino acids: CASRRLLSNTGELFF. The CDR3 DNA reads TGCGCCAGCAGGCGACTATTATCGAACACCGGGGAGCTGTTTTTT.

On this clone: The junction differs from germline at one of its ends, possibly a read error. The chain combines TRBV19 with TRBJ1-3; D may be TRBD1 (5 bases). The V gene's germline CDR1 is LNHDA and CDR2 SQIVND (reference sequence). The CDR3 has 16 residues. CDR3 DNA: TGTGCCAGTAGTTTAGACAGTATCAGCTCTGGAAACACCATATATTTT. It encodes CASSLDSISSGNTIYF.

The CDR3 DNA reads TGTGCCAGCAGTCCCACGGGTCCTCCGGATTTACGCACCTTC. It is translated as CASSPTGPPDLRTF. V gene TRBV6-6 combines with J gene TRBJ1-2; D is undetermined. This CDR3 has 14 amino acids. V was clipped by 5 bases and J by 13 bases, with 23 bases between them. Germline loops: CDR1 MNHNY, CDR2 SVGAGI (reference sequence).

V and J are TRBV6-6 and TRBJ2-1, with 11 bases aligning to TRBD2. The CDR3 is 15 amino acids. J gave up 8 bases and V 5 bases, and 8 bases lay outside the gene matches. The germline V gene encodes CDR1 MNHNY and CDR2 SVGAGI (reference sequence). In DNA, the CDR3 is TGTGCCAGCAGTGGTAGCGGGAGGGCGTTTTATGAGCAGTTCTTC. Amino acids: CASSGSGRAFYEQFF.

This chain links TRBV28 with TRBJ1-2; D remains ambiguous. The CDR3 extends over 13 amino acids. V was trimmed by 6 bases and J by 4 bases, leaving 12 bases between them. Germline CDR1 MDHEN, CDR2 SYDVKM. The DNA for the CDR3 is TGTGCCAGCAGCCTAGACGTTTCCTATGGCTACACCTTC. This gives the protein CASSLDVSYGYTF.

Here the CDR3 reads CAWDRVGYEQYF. The CDR3 nucleotides are TGTGCCTGGGACAGGGTTGGGTACGAGCAGTACTTC. The rearrangement uses TRBV30 and TRBJ2-7; 7 nucleotides agree with TRBD1. After removal of 5 bases from V and 4 bases from J, the junction contained 5 bases not matched to a gene. The CDR3 spans 12 residues. Germline V gene lookup returns CDR1 GTSNPN and CDR2 SVGIG (reference sequence).

The chain employs TRBV5-1 and TRBJ1-1; possibly TRBD1 for D (5 bases). The CDR3 contains 17 residues. V was cut by 4 bases and J by 0 bases, with 19 bases left in between. In germline, CDR1 is SGHRS, CDR2 YFSETQ. The CDR3 coding sequence is TGCGCCAGCAGCCTGGGGTTAGACAGCAAAATGAACACTGAAGCTTTCTTT. Translation gives CASSLGLDSKMNTEAFF. Full variable domain (missing parts from reference TRBV5-1 and TRBJ1-1): KAGVTQTPRYLIKTRGQQVTLSCSPISGHRSVSWYQQTPGQGLQFLFEYFSETQRNKGNFPGRFSGRQFSNSRSEMNVSTLELGDSALYLCASSLGLDSKMNTEAFFGQGTRLTVV.

The chain combines TRBV27 with TRBJ2-1; 12 positions agree with TRBD2. Germline lookup yields CDR1 MNHEY and CDR2 SMNVEV (reference sequence). Trimming cost V 6 bases and J 6 bases; bases outside gene matches: 21. This CDR3 has 20 residues. The CDR3 sequence is CASSFRHTSGRRPLANEQFF. In nucleotides, the CDR3 is TGTGCCAGCAGCTTTCGACATACTAGCGGGAGGCGGCCACTCGCCAATGAGCAGTTCTTC.

The CDR3 is CASSVELDMAYEQYF. The CDR3, as DNA: TGTGCCAGCAGCGTAGAGCTGGACATGGCCTACGAGCAGTACTTC. This chain joins TRBV9 and TRBJ2-5, with D possibly matching TRBD1 (5 bases). The J call could be wrong; TRBJ2-7 is a better fit for the DNA end. CDR3 length equals 15 residues. Germline assignment: CDR1 SGDLS and CDR2 YYNGEE.

J is TRBJ1-1 and V is TRBV5-1, with D unclear. CDR3 length equals 16 residues. With 0 bases removed from V and 0 bases from J, the gap between germline ends came to 12 bases. Per germline, CDR1 SGHRS and CDR2 YFSETQ. CDR3 protein: CASSLELGGMNTEAFF. The CDR3 DNA follows: TGCGCCAGCAGCTTGGAATTGGGAGGGATGAACACTGAAGCTTTCTTT. Combining the CDR3 with reference TRBV5-1 and TRBJ1-1 gives the whole variable domain KAGVTQTPRYLIKTRGQQVTLSCSPISGHRSVSWYQQTPGQGLQFLFEYFSETQRNKGNFPGRFSGRQFSNSRSEMNVSTLELGDSALYLCASSLELGGMNTEAFFGQGTRLTVV.